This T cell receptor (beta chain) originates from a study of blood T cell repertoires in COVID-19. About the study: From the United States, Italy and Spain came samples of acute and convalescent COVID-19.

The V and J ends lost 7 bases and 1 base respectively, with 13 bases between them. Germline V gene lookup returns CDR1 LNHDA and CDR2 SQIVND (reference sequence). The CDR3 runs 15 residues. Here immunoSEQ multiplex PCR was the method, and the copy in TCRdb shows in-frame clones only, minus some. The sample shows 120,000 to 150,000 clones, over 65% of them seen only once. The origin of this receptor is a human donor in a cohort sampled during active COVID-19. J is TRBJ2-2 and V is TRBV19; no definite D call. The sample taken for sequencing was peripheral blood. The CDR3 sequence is CASTFEPMNTGELFF. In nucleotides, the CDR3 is TGTGCCAGTACTTTCGAGCCTATGAACACCGGGGAGCTGTTTTTT.